This T cell receptor (beta chain) was observed in a study of blood T cell repertoires in COVID-19. Study-level background: T cells, B-cell-depleted T cells, or PBMCs provided the cDNA or gDNA that served as material.

Original processing notes: By means of reference gene primer amplification, nucleated cell counts were estimated. Profiling relied on immunoSEQ multiplex PCR, and the TCRdb table lists in-frame clones only, not all of them. V, J and clone size reflect that table, while D and trimming were determined from the DNA. Among approximately 320,000 clones listed, about nine tenths were seen once. The recovered donors of Cohort 3 showed two negative PCRs, clearance, or symptom resolution. The CDR3 length is 17 residues. Germline-derived CDR1 and CDR2 are SNHLY and FYNNEI. Trimming left V 0 bases short and J 1 base short, with 15 bases between.

The material sequenced was PBMCs or T cells enriched from blood (not recorded which). V and J are TRBV2 and TRBJ1-1; D gene uncertain. The receptor's source is a woman aged 18 to 35 who had recovered from COVID-19. CDR3 protein: CASSEARRGSGNTEAFF. CDR3 DNA: TGTGCCAGCAGTGAAGCGCGGAGAGGGAGCGGGAACACTGAAGCTTTCTTT.